The entry below gives a single T cell receptor beta chain sequence along with its context. CDR3 length: 15 residues. Germline lookup yields CDR1 SGDLS and CDR2 YYNGEE. J gave up 4 bases and V 4 bases, and 7 bases lay outside the gene matches. This sample stems from a study of blood T cell repertoires in COVID-19. The wider study: Some COVID-19 samples were acute and others convalescent; all came from the United States, Italy and Spain. PBMCs, B-cell-depleted T cells, or T cells were the source of the cDNA or gDNA that made up the material.

As originally analysed: From reference gene primer amplification, estimates of nucleated cell counts were derived. TCRdb's copy holds only in-frame clones and misses some; the assay was immunoSEQ multiplex PCR. V, J and clone size derive from that table, while D and trimming were established from the DNA sequence. The sample yields some 14,000 clones, over 80% seen once. The specimen sequenced was peripheral blood. The chain uses TRBV9 and TRBJ2-5, with 10 positions matching TRBD2. The sequence was obtained from a man in his forties with active or convalescent COVID-19. The CDR3 DNA follows: TGTGCCAGCAGCCGAAGCGGGGGGGCAAGAGAGACCCAGTACTTC. This translates into CASSRSGGARETQYF.